The clone carrying this TCR beta chain occurred a few times. The data stem from a study of blood T cell repertoires in COVID-19. Study as a whole: The United States, Italy and Spain were the sources of the acute and convalescent COVID-19 samples. T cells, B-cell-depleted T cells, or PBMCs supplied cDNA or gDNA.

The table came from immunoSEQ multiplex PCR; TCRdb's copy has only in-frame clones and leaves some out. The sample yields more than 200,000 clones, 80% to 85% seen once. The sequencing sample was made of peripheral blood. This clonotype was obtained from a man aged 45-65 years with active or convalescent COVID-19.

CDR3 protein: CASSPTDRSLSYEQYF. CDR3 nucleotides: TGTGCCAGCAGCCCGACTGACAGGTCTCTATCCTACGAGCAGTACTTC. The chain combines TRBV5-5 with TRBJ2-7; a possible D gene is TRBD1 (6 bases). The germline V gene encodes CDR1 SGHKS and CDR2 YYEKEE (reference sequence). The CDR3 is 16 residues long. V lost 4 bases and J 1 base, leaving 18 bases between the germline ends. Filled out from reference TRBV5-5 and TRBJ2-7, the complete variable domain reads DAGVTQSPTHLIKTRGQQVTLRCSPISGHKSVSWYQQVLGQGPQFIFQYYEKEERGRGNFPDRFSARQFPNYSSELNVNALLLGDSALYLCASSPTDRSLSYEQYFGPGTRLTVT.